The rows below give T cell receptor beta chains drawn from one sample of a study of tumor and adjacent non-tumor tissue in lung cancer. TCRdb reprocessed the multiplex PCR reads via MiXCR and lists one record per CDR3 protein. The sample carries 70,000 to 90,000 distinct CDR3 sequences, 80% to 90% recorded once. Sequenced sample: distant non-tumor lung tissue. The receptor set was obtained from a man aged 60-69 years with non-small cell lung cancer. Both conserved end residues are part of each CDR3. A D gene is named only where the DNA matches it firmly. Part of the rows lack a size; the others show once, few, many or a class for expanded clones.

V	size	D	J	DNA	CDR3
TRBV20-1	many	-	TRBJ2-7	TGCAGTGCTAGGACCCTTTACGAGCAGTACTTC	CSARTLYEQYF
TRBV29-1	-	TRBD2	TRBJ2-7	TGCAGTGTTGGTATCCGGGCGGGAGGGCCTGGTGAGCAGTACTTC	CSVGIRAGGPGEQYF
TRBV11-2	-	-	TRBJ2-3	TGTGCCAGCAGCTTGTGGGCGGGGCCGAGCTCAGATACGCAGTATTTT	CASSLWAGPSSDTQYF
TRBV11-2	-	-	TRBJ2-2	TGTGCCGGCAGCGACCCGGGGTGCGGGCGGTTCGCCGGGGAGCTGTTTTTT	CAGSDPGCGRFAGELFF
TRBV11-2	-	-	TRBJ1-1	-	CASSFVGRGAEIFF
TRBV5-4	-	-	TRBJ2-5	TGTGCCAGCAACTCGTCCGGGGAGGCTCAAGAGACCCAGTACTTC	CASNSSGEAQETQYF
TRBV6-1	-	-	TRBJ2-3	TGTGCCAGCAGTGAAGTAACTAACGTGGGGAGAGATACGCAGTATTTT	CASSEVTNVGRDTQYF
TRBV5-6	-	TRBD1	TRBJ1-1	TGTGCCTGCAAACCGACAGGGGTGGACACTGAAGCTTTCTTT	CACKPTGVDTEAFF
TRBV6-1	-	-	TRBJ1-1	TGTGCCAGCAGTGAAGGAATGTACACTGAAGCTTTCTTT	CASSEGMYTEAFF
TRBV6-6	-	TRBD1	TRBJ1-6	TGTGCCAGCAGTTACCGGACAGGGTCCATTTCACTCCTCCACTTT	CASSYRTGSISLLHF
TRBV5-6	-	-	TRBJ1-2	TGTGCCAGCAGCTTCCGGGAGGTCTATGGCTGCACCTTC	CASSFREVYGCTF
TRBV4-3	-	-	TRBJ1-1	TGCGCCAGCAGCCACGTTCCGGGCAGTTCGGGCACTGAAGCTTTCTTT	CASSHVPGSSGTEAFF